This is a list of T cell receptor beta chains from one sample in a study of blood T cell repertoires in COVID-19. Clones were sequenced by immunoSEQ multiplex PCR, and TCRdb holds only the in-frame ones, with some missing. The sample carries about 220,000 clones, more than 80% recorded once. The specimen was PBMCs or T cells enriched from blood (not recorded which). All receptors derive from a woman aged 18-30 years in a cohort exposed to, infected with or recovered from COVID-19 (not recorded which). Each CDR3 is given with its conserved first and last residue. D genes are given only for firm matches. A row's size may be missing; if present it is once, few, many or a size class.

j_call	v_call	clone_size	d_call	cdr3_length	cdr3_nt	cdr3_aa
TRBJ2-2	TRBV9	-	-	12	TGTGCCAGCAGCGAGGGGATCGGGGAGCTGTTTTTT	CASSEGIGELFF
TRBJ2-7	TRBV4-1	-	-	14	TGCGCCAGCAGCTCTCGGACGGGATTCTACGAGCAGTACTTC	CASSSRTGFYEQYF
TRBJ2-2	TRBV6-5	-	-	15	TGTGCCAGCAGTTACGTCCAGGGGAAGGCCGGGGAGCTGTTTTTT	CASSYVQGKAGELFF
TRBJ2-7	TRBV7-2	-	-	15	TGTGCCAGCAGCTACGTTAGCGGAGGGGCCTACGAGCAGTACTTC	CASSYVSGGAYEQYF
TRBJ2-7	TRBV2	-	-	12	TGTGCCAGCGGCACAGGGTACCACGAGCAGTACTTC	CASGTGYHEQYF
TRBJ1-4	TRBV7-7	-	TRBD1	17	TGTGCTAGCAGCTTAGAACTACCTCCGGGACAGGGTGAAAAACTGTTTTTT	CASSLELPPGQGEKLFF
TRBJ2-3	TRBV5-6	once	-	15	TGTGCCAGCCGACCAATCGGAGCGGGTGCCGATACGCAGTATTTT	CASRPIGAGADTQYF
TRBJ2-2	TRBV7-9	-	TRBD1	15	TGTGCCAGCAGCCCTACTCCATGGACAGGGAAATTGCTGTTTTTT	CASSPTPWTGKLLFF
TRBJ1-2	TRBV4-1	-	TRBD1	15	TGCGCCAGCAGCCAATCCGGGACAGGAAACTATGGCTACACCTTC	CASSQSGTGNYGYTF
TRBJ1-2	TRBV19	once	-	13	TGTGCCAGTAGTTCACAGGGAAACTATGGCTACACCTTC	CASSSQGNYGYTF
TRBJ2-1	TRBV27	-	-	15	TGTGCCAGCAGTTACGACAGAAGTTATTACAATGAGCAGTTCTTC	CASSYDRSYYNEQFF
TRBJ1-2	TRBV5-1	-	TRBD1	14	TGCGCCAGCAGCTTGACAGGGGGCGATTCTGGCTACACCTTC	CASSLTGGDSGYTF
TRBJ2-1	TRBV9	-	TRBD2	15	TGTGCCAGCAGCGTAGATGGGACTAGAAACAATGAGCAGTTCTTC	CASSVDGTRNNEQFF
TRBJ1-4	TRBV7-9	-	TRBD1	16	TGTGCCAGCAGCCGTAACAGGGGGCTAATGCAAGAAAAACTGTTTTTT	CASSRNRGLMQEKLFF
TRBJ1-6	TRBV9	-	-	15	TGTGCCAGCAGCGTAGAGGGGACATCAAATTCACCCCTCCACTTT	CASSVEGTSNSPLHF
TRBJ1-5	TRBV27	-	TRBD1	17	TGTGCCAGCAGTCTTGGACAGGGCCAAATTAGGGGCCAGCCCCAGCATTTT	CASSLGQGQIRGQPQHF
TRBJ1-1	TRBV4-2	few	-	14	TGTGCCAGCAGCCAAGTGCTACAGGACACTGAAGCTTTCTTT	CASSQVLQDTEAFF
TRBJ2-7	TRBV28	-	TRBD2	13	TGTGCCAGCACCTCGGGACTAGCCGACGAGCAGTACTTC	CASTSGLADEQYF
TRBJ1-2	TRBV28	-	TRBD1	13	TGTGCCAGCAGCCTGTCGGGACAGGGAGGCTACACCTTC	CASSLSGQGGYTF
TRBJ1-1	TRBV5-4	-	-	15	TGTGCCAGCAGCTTGGGTCTGGAGAGGAACACTGAAGCTTTCTTT	CASSLGLERNTEAFF
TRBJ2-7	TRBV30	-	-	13	TGTGCCTGGAGTGTAAATCTTCCCTACGAGCAGTACTTC	CAWSVNLPYEQYF
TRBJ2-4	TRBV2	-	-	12	TGTGCCAGCAAAGAGGACAAAAACATTCAGTACTTC	CASKEDKNIQYF
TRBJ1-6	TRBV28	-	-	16	TGTGCCAGCAGAAGGGGCGGGAGCTCCTATAATTCACCCCTCCACTTT	CASRRGGSSYNSPLHF
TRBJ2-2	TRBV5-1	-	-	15	TGCGCCAGCAGCTTGAGGGGTGTTAGCACCGGGGAGCTGTTTTTT	CASSLRGVSTGELFF
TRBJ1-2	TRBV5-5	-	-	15	TGTGCCAGCAGCTTGAACCAGCGTCAGATCTATGGCTACACCTTC	CASSLNQRQIYGYTF
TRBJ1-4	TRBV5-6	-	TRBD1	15	TGTGCCAGCAGCTCCCCGGGACAGGCTGACGAAAAACTGTTTTTT	CASSSPGQADEKLFF
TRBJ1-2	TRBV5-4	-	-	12	TGTGCCAGCAGCTTGGCCGGGGAGGGCTACACCTTC	CASSLAGEGYTF
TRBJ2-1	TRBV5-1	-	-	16	TGCGCCAGCAGCCCACTTACCGGGATCTCCTACAATGAGCAGTTCTTC	CASSPLTGISYNEQFF
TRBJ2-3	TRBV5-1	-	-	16	TGCGCCAGCAGCTCGCTACCCCCGGGGGGCCCAGATACGCAGTATTTT	CASSSLPPGGPDTQYF
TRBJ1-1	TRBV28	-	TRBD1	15	TGTGCCAGCAGTACCGCCGGGACAGTGAACACTGAAGCTTTCTTT	CASSTAGTVNTEAFF
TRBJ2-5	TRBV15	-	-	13	TGTGCCACCAGCAGAGACAGGGGCGAGACCCAGTACTTC	CATSRDRGETQYF
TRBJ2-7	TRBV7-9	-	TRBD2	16	TGTGCCAGCAGCTTAAGGAGAGCGGGGGGCCCCTACGAGCAGTACTTC	CASSLRRAGGPYEQYF
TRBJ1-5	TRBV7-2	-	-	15	TGTGCCAGCAGTCTATGGGGGCGGACTAATCAGCCCCAGCATTTT	CASSLWGRTNQPQHF
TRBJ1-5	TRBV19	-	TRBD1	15	TGTGCCAGTCAGTTCGACAGGGCGAGCAATCAGCCCCAGCATTTT	CASQFDRASNQPQHF
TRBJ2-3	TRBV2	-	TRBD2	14	TGTGCCAGCAGAAGCGGGGGGAGCACAGATACGCAGTATTTT	CASRSGGSTDTQYF
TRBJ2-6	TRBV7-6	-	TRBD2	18	TGTGCCAGCAGCCGATGGACTAGCGGGGAGTCTGGGGCCAACGTCCTGACTTTC	CASSRWTSGESGANVLTF
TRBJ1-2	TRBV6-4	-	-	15	TGTGCCAGCAGCCCCGGGATGGCAAGGAACTATGGCTACACCTTC	CASSPGMARNYGYTF
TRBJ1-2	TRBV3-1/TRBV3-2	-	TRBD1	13	TGTGCCAGCAGCACGGGACAGTGGCTGGGCTACACCTTC	CASSTGQWLGYTF
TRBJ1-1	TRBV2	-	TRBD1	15	TGTGCCAGCAGCGCGCAGGGGGCTCTCAACACTGAAGCTTTCTTT	CASSAQGALNTEAFF
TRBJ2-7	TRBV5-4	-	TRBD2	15	TGTGCCAGCAGCTTGGGTACTAGCGGAACCTACGAGCAGTACTTC	CASSLGTSGTYEQYF
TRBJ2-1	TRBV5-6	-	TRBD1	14	TGTGCCAGCAGCTCTGGACAGGGTAGAGGTGAGCAGTTCTTC	CASSSGQGRGEQFF
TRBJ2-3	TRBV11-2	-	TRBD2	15	TGTGCCAGCAGCCCATCGGGGGGAACCACAGATACGCAGTATTTT	CASSPSGGTTDTQYF
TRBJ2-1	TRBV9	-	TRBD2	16	TGTGCCAGCAGCGCGGGACTAGCGGCCCGTTACAATGAGCAGTTCTTC	CASSAGLAARYNEQFF
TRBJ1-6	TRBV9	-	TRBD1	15	TGTGCCAGCACAGACCGAGGGACAGGGGATTCACCCCTCCACTTT	CASTDRGTGDSPLHF
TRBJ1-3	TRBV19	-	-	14	TGTGCCAGTAGTCCCACGACAGCAGGAAACACCATATATTTT	CASSPTTAGNTIYF
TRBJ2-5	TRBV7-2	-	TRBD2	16	TGTGCCAGCAGCTTAGCCGTAGCGGGGGGGGAGGAGACCCAGTACTTC	CASSLAVAGGEETQYF
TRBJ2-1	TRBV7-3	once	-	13	TGTGCCAGCAGCTGGCAGGTGCACAATGAGCAGTTCTTC	CASSWQVHNEQFF
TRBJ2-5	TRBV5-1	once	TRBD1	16	TGCGCCAGCAGCTTGGGACAGGGCCCCAACCAAGAGACCCAGTACTTC	CASSLGQGPNQETQYF
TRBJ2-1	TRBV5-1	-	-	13	TGCGCCAGCAGCGAGAGCTCCTACAATGAGCAGTTCTTC	CASSESSYNEQFF
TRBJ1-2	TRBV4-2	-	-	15	TGTGCCAGCAGCCCATACATCGACAGGTCCTATGGCTACACCTTC	CASSPYIDRSYGYTF
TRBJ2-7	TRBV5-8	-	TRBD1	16	TGTGCCAGCATGGTCCTGTATGGCAGGGGGCAAGTCGAGCAGTACTTC	CASMVLYGRGQVEQYF
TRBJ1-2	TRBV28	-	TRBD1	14	TGTGCCAGCAGTTTTTTGACAGGGGGCGGTGGCTACACCTTC	CASSFLTGGGGYTF
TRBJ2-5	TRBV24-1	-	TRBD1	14	TGTGCCACCAGTGACAGGGGGAACCAAGAGACCCAGTACTTC	CATSDRGNQETQYF
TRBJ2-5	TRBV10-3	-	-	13	TGTGCCATCAAACCTAGCGCCCAAGAGACCCAGTACTTC	CAIKPSAQETQYF
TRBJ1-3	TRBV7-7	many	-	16	TGTGCCAGCAGCCGCGGGCCGCCTGACTCTGGAAACACCATATATTTT	CASSRGPPDSGNTIYF
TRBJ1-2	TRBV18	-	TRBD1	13	TGTGCCAGCTCACCGGACAGGGCTGGTGGCTACACCTTC	CASSPDRAGGYTF
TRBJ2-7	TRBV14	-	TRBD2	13	TGTGCCAGCAGTCCCAGAGCGGGATACGAGCAGTACTTC	CASSPRAGYEQYF